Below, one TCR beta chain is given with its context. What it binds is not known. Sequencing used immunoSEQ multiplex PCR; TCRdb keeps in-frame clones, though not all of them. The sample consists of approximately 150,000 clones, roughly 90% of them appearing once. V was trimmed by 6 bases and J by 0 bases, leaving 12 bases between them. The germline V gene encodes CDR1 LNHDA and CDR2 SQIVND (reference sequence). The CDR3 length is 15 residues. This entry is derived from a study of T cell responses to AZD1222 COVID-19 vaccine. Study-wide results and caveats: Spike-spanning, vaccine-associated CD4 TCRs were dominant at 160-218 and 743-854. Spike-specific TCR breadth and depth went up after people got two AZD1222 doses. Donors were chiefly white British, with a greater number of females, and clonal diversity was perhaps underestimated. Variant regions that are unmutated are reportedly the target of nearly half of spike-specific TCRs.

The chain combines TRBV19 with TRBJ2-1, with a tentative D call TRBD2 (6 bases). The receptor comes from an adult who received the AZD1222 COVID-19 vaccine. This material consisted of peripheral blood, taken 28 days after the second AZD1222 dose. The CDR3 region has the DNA TGTGCCAGTAGCAAGGAGGGAAGCTCCTACAATGAGCAGTTCTTC. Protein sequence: CASSKEGSSYNEQFF.